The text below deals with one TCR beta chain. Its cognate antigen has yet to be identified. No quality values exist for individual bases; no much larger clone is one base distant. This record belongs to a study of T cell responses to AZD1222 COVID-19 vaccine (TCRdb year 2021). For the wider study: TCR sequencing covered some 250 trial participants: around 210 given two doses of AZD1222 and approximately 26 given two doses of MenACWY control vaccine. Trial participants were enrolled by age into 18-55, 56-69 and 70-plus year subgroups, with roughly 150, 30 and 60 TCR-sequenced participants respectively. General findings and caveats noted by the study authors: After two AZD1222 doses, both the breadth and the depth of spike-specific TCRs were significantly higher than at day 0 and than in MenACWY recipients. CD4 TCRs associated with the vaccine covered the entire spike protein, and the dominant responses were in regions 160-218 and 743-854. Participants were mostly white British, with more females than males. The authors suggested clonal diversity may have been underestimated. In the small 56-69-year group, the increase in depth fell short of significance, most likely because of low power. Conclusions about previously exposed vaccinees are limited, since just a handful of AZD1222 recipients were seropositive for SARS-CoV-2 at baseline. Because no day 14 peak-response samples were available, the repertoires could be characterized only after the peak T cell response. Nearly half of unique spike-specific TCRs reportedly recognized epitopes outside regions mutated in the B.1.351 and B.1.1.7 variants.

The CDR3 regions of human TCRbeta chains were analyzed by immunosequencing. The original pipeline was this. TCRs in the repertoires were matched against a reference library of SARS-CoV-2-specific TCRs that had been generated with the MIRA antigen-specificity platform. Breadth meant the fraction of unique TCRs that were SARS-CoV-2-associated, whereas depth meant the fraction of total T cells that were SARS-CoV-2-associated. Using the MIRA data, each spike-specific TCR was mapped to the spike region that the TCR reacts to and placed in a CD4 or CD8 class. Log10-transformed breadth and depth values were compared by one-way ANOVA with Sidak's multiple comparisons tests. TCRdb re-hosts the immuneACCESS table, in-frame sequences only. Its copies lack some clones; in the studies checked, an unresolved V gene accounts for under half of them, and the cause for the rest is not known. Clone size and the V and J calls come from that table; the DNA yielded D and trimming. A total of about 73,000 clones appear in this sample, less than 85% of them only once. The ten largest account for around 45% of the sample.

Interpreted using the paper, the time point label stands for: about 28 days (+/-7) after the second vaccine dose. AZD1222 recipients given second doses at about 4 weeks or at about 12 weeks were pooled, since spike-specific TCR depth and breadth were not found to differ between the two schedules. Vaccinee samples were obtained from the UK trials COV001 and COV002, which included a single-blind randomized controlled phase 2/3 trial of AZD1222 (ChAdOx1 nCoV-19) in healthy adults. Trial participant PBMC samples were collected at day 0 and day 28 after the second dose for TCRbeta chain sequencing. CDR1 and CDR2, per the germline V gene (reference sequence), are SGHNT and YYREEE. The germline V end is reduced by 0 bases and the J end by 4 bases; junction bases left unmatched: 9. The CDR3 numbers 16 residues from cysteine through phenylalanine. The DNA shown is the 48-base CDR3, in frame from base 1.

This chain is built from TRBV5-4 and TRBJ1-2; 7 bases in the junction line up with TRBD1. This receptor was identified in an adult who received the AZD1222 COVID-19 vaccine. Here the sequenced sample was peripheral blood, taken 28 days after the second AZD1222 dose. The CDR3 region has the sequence CASSLGTGRQTYGYTF. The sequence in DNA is TGTGCCAGCAGCTTGGGGACAGGAAGGCAGACCTATGGCTACACCTTC.